The clone carrying this T cell receptor beta chain was detected only a few times. This entry is derived from a study of blood T cells in healthy people across ages. V shed 2 bases and J shed 10 bases, with 12 bases lying between them. The CDR3 is made up of 14 amino acids. From germline, CDR1 is MNHEY and CDR2 SMNVEV (reference sequence). Sample-barcoded 5' priming and a J-beta primer mix drove a second PCR of roughly 7 to 11 cycles. TCRdb recomputed calls from the 5' RACE reads with MiXCR, one row per CDR3 protein. The data hold 750,000 or so distinct CDR3 sequences, with approximately 25% observed a single time. The same data also went into a second study, on T cells of mothers and their children.

The sample comprised blood. The gene calls are TRBV27 and TRBJ1-6, with TRBD1 as a possible D gene (6 bases). This sequence originates from a boy between 10 and 17 years old in good health. The CDR3: CASSLTGMGSPLHF. CDR3 DNA sequence: TGTGCCAGCAGTTTAACAGGGATGGGCTCACCCCTCCACTTT.